This T cell receptor (beta chain) is drawn from a study of spatial heterogeneity in lung cancer. In the study overall: Fewer alpha-chain than beta-chain sequences were consistently detected.

From the 5' RACE reads, TCRdb called clonotypes with MiXCR, one entry per CDR3 protein. The sample includes tens of thousands of distinct CDR3 sequences, more than 10% of them seen just once. This clonotype was detected only a few times. The target antigen is unknown. This CDR3 has 15 residues. The V and J ends lost 1 base and 5 bases, in that order; junction bases with no gene match: 3. The germline gives CDR1 SGHTA, CDR2 FQGNSA. General observations from the study: At resection, ubiquitous expanded tumor TCRs appeared in blood more than at follow-up.

Time point reported: sample taken at primary tumor resection. Sequencing of whole RNA from tumor, nontumor lung or frozen PBMC involved no sorting. The donors were 70 or so patients with non-small cell lung cancer that was early-stage and untreated. The specimen was PBMCs, collected at surgery. This receptor was taken from a male donor with early-stage non-small cell lung cancer. The chain recombines TRBV7-2 with TRBJ2-3, with TRBD2 matching 10 bases. CDR3 DNA: TGTGCCAGCAGCTTAGTAGCGGGAGGACTAGATACGCAGTATTTT. Protein: CASSLVAGGLDTQYF.